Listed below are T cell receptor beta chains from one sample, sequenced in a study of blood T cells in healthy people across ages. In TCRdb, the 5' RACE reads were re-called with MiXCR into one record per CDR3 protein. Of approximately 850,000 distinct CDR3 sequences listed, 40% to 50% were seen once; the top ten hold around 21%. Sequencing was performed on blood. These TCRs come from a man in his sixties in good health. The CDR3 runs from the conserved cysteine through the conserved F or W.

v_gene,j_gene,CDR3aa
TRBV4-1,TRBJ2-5,CASSQDRDARKTQYF
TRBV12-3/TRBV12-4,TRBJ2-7,CATQRISSYEQYF
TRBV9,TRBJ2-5,CASSVGGSGRRVETQYF
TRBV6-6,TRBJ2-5,CASSYPSDSGRDEQYF
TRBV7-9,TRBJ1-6,CASSPEGENSPLHF
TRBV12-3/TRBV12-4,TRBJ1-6,CATTRGGNSPLHF
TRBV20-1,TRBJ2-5,CSARDLADRETQYF
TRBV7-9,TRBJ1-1,CASSQDGNTEAFF
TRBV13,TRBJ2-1,CASSGISGGTYEQFF
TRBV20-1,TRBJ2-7,CAGTGGLGQYF
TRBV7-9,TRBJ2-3,CASSFRGRGTDTQYF
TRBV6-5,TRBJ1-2,CASSYSRQGEAGYTF
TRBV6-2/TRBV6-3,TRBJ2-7,CASSFDERQRFHEQYF
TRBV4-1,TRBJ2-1,CASSQASGPYNEQFF
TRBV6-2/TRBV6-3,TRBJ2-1,CASGGGGHNEQFF
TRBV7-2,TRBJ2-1,CASSLVSGGTYNEQFF
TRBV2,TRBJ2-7,CASRGHRGENSYEQYF
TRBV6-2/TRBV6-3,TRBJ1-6,CASRRGGANSPLHF
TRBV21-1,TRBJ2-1,CASSPPAWLKFF
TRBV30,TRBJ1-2,CAWTGTVYGYTF
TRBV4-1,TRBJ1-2,CASSQEEHYGYTF
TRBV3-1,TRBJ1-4,CASSQDLANEKLFF
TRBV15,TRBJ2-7,CATSRDQGRPSYEQYF
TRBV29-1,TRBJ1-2,CSALGPRGYTF
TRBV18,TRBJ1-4,CASSPRTTEKLFF
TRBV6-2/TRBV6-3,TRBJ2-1,CASRLSGGAGDEQFF
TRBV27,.,CASSLSGTVYEQYF
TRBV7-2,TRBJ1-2,CASSLAGEGYTF
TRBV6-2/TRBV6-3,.,CASSSLTDSYHEQYF
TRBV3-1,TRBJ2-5,CASSLPLDQETQYF
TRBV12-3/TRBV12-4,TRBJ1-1,CASSPQGLDTEAFF
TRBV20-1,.,CSSTTGALNIQYF
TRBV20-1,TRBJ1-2,CSARFETEIYGYTF
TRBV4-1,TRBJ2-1,CASSQATGGNSYNEQFF
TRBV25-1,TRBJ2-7,CASSTGTGVYEQYF
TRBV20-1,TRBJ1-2,CSASGLQGGSGYTF
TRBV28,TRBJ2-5,CASSPGTAEAAVVEATQYF
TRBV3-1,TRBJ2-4,CASSFGQGLAKNIQYF
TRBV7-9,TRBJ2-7,CASSSDRDRKFNEQYF
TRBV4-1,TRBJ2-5,CASSQEGTSGGLQETQYF
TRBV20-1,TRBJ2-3,CSANSRLGIIPQYF
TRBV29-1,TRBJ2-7,CSVVGKGSYEQYF
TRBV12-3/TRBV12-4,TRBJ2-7,CASNSGTAPYEQYF
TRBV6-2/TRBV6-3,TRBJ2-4,CASSNPRTSGKNIQYF
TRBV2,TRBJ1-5,CATSTGGRSQPQHF
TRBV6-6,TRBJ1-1,CASSYRQGDAFF
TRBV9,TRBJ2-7,CASSVGDLAGGYEQYF